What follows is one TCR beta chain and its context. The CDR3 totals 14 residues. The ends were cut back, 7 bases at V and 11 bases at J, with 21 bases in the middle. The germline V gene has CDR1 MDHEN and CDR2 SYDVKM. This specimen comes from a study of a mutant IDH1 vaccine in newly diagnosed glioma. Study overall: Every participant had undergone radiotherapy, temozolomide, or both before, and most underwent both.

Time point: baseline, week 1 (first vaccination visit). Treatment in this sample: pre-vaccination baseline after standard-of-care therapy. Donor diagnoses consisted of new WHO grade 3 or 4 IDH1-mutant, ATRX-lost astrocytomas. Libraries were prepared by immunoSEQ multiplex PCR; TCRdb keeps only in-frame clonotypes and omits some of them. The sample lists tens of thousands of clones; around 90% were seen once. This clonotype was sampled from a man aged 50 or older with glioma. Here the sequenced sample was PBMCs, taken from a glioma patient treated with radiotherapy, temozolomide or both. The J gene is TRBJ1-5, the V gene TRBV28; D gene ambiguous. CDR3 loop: CASTKGGSYLSQHF. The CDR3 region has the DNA TGTGCCAGCACAAAAGGTGGGAGTTATTTATCCCAGCATTTT.